This T cell receptor (beta chain) was sequenced during a study of cytomegalovirus exposure and HLA in healthy donors. General study results and limits: A later analysis linked about 17,000 TCR beta sequences to HLA alleles at 0.05 false discovery rate. The study labeled fewer than 200 TCR beta chains cytomegalovirus-associated.

Primers: 60 Vbeta forward and 13 Jbeta reverse. Sequencing was performed with immunoSEQ multiplex PCR; in TCRdb, only in-frame clones are kept and a portion is missing. The table lists roughly 180,000 clones, roughly 74% of them singletons. Trimming cost V 2 bases and J 4 bases; bases outside gene matches: 4. This CDR3 region has 15 residues. Germline CDR1 SGHDN, CDR2 FVKESK. Points on this clone: Its antigen is as yet unknown.

The source material was PBMCs. This sequence was found in a female donor in good health and CMV-seronegative. The chain uses TRBV14 and TRBJ2-2; 7 bases map to TRBD2. CDR3 DNA: TGTGCCAGCAGCCAACGCGGGAGAGGCACCGGGGAGCTGTTTTTT. Amino acids: CASSQRGRGTGELFF.